This T cell receptor (beta chain) appears in the sequencing data of a study of blood T cell repertoires in COVID-19. Germline V CDR1 and CDR2: MGHRA, YSYEKL. The junction had 15 bases not matched to a gene; V was cut back by 4 bases and J by 1 base. The CDR3 has 18 amino acids. Profiling relied on immunoSEQ multiplex PCR, and the TCRdb table lists in-frame clones only, not all of them. This table has some 340,000 clones, 85% to 95% appearing once. Sequenced material: PBMCs or T cells enriched from blood (not recorded which). This TCR derives from a woman in her twenties or thirties who had been exposed to COVID-19. This chain joins TRBV4-1 and TRBJ2-7; 8 bases map to TRBD2. As DNA, the CDR3 is TGCGCCAGCAGCCGTGTCAGCGGGGGACCCCCAACTTCCTACGAGCAGTACTTC. This encodes CASSRVSGGPPTSYEQYF.